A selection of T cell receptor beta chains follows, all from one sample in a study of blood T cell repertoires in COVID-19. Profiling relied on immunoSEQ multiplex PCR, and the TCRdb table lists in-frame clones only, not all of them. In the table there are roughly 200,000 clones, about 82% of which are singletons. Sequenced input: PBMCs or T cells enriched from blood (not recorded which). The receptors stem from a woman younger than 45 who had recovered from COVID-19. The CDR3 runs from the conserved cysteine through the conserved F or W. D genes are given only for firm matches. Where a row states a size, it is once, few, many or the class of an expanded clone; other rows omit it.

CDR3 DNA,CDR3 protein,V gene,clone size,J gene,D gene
TGTGCCAGCAGCTTAGGATACAGGGGCACCGGGGAGCTGTTTTTT,CASSLGYRGTGELFF,TRBV11-3,few,TRBJ2-2,TRBD1
TGTGCCAGCAGCCACCTGACTAGCGGGAGTGGCCTTCTTTACGAGCAGTACTTC,CASSHLTSGSGLLYEQYF,TRBV3-1/TRBV3-2,.,TRBJ2-7,TRBD2
TGCGCCAGCAGCTTGGAAGGGGAAGTCAATCAGCCCCAGCATTTT,CASSLEGEVNQPQHF,TRBV5-1,.,TRBJ1-5,.
TGTGCCAGCAGCTTAGACGACAGGGGAAGGAGCAATCAGCCCCAGCATTTT,CASSLDDRGRSNQPQHF,TRBV7-2,.,TRBJ1-5,TRBD1
TGTGCCAGCAGCCAAGAATATTCCGGGACACGCGGGACTAGCGGGAGTGACGAGCAGTACTTC,CASSQEYSGTRGTSGSDEQYF,TRBV3-1/TRBV3-2,.,TRBJ2-7,TRBD2
TGTGCCAGCAGCTCAGATGAGACCCAGTACTTC,CASSSDETQYF,TRBV7-3,few,TRBJ2-5,.
TGTGCCAGCAGCTTAATTGGACAGAACACCGGGGAGCTGTTTTTT,CASSLIGQNTGELFF,TRBV6-5,.,TRBJ2-2,.
TGTGCCAGCAGCTTGGTCTCCTCCTACGAGCAGTACTTC,CASSLVSSYEQYF,TRBV5-6,.,TRBJ2-7,.
TGTGCCACCAGACAGGCCAAGGATTCACCCCTCCACTTT,CATRQAKDSPLHF,TRBV24-1,.,TRBJ1-6,.
TGTGCCACCAGTGATTTCAGACAGGGGCGGTATGGCTACACCTTC,CATSDFRQGRYGYTF,TRBV24-1,few,TRBJ1-2,TRBD1
TGTGGAGAACACTACAAAAATTGGACAGGACTTTCTAATTCACCCCTCCACTTT,CGEHYKNWTGLSNSPLHF,TRBV12-5,once,TRBJ1-6,TRBD1
TGTGCCAGCAGCTTAGGCGCACTGATGAACACTGAAGCTTTCTTT,CASSLGALMNTEAFF,TRBV7-2,.,TRBJ1-1,.
TGTGCCAGCAGTGAACAGAAAGAAAAACTGTTTTTT,CASSEQKEKLFF,TRBV2,.,TRBJ1-4,.
TGTGCCAGCAGCAATGGGCCCCCCGGGACAGGGGACTTC,CASSNGPPGTGDF,TRBV7-9,.,TRBJ2-4,TRBD1
TGTGCCTGGAGTTCTCGGCGGGTAGGGTCCTACGAGCAGTACTTC,CAWSSRRVGSYEQYF,TRBV30,.,TRBJ2-7,.
TGTGCCAGCCGACAGGGGGCGCCTCCTAACTATGGCTACACCTTC,CASRQGAPPNYGYTF,TRBV6-5,once,TRBJ1-2,TRBD1
TGTGCCAGCAGCCCCGCTATCGGGGCAACTAATGAAAAACTGTTTTTT,CASSPAIGATNEKLFF,TRBV28,.,TRBJ1-4,.
TGTGCCAGCAGCACCCGGGACAGAAAACGAGGGCCCCTTAAGTGGGACACTGAAGCTTTCTTT,CASSTRDRKRGPLKWDTEAFF,TRBV21-1,.,TRBJ1-1,.
TGCGCCACCCGTACGGGGGATACGCAGTATTTT,CATRTGDTQYF,TRBV10-1,.,TRBJ2-3,.
TGTGCCAGCAGCTTAAGGGGCAGGACTGAAGCTTTCTTT,CASSLRGRTEAFF,TRBV7-8,once,TRBJ1-1,.
TGTGCCAGCAGAGCGGGGGATACGCAGTATTTT,CASRAGDTQYF,TRBV6-5,.,TRBJ2-3,TRBD2
TGTGCCAGCAGCCCACTAAACTCAAAGAACACTGAAGCTTTCTTT,CASSPLNSKNTEAFF,TRBV7-8,.,TRBJ1-1,.
TGTGCCAGCAGCTGTGCACGCATACTAGTGCGTGACACAGATACGCAGTATTTT,CASSCARILVRDTDTQYF,TRBV7-9,.,TRBJ2-3,.
TGCGCCAGCAGCTTGGGACTAGCGGGAGGCAACGAGCAGTACTTC,CASSLGLAGGNEQYF,TRBV5-1,.,TRBJ2-7,TRBD2
TGTGCCAGCAGTCCTTTAGCGTCTAGCACAGATACGCAGTATTTT,CASSPLASSTDTQYF,TRBV2,.,TRBJ2-3,.
TGTGCCAGCAGCGCGACGGGACTAGCGGGATTTAATGAGCAGTTCTTC,CASSATGLAGFNEQFF,TRBV9,.,TRBJ2-1,TRBD2
TGTGCCAGCAGACCAATTCGGGTTGGGACTAATGAAAAACTGTTTTTT,CASRPIRVGTNEKLFF,TRBV27,.,TRBJ1-4,.
TGTGCCAGCAGCTCACGAAGAGGATTACGTGAGCAGTTCTTC,CASSSRRGLREQFF,TRBV7-2,.,TRBJ2-1,.
TGTGCCAGCAGCCCGGGACAGGGACCTCGCTCTGGAAACACCATATATTTT,CASSPGQGPRSGNTIYF,TRBV2,once,TRBJ1-3,TRBD1
TGTGCCAGCTCATACCGGGGTACCCGCACCTACGAGCAGTACTTC,CASSYRGTRTYEQYF,TRBV18,few,TRBJ2-7,.
TGTGCCAGCAGTTACGGCGCGGGGCCCTACGAGCAGTACTTC,CASSYGAGPYEQYF,TRBV6-6,.,TRBJ2-7,.
TGTGCCAGCAGCTGGACTAGCGGGAGTTACGGTGAGCAGTTCTTC,CASSWTSGSYGEQFF,TRBV7-9,.,TRBJ2-1,TRBD2
TGTGCCAGCAGCCCCGACAGGGGGCATCAAGAGACCCAGTACTTC,CASSPDRGHQETQYF,TRBV5-6,.,TRBJ2-5,TRBD1